What follows are 28 T cell receptor beta chains derived from one specimen sequenced in a study of persistence of HIV-infected CD4 T cells. The libraries were made with immunoSEQ version 4 in survey mode. The method was immunoSEQ multiplex PCR; TCRdb's version includes in-frame clones alone and lacks a portion of them. Seen here are 20,000 to 25,000 clones, approximately 74% observed once, and the top ten hold around 1.8%. Their antigens are not known. Cells were stimulated with overlapping HIV-1 Gag 15-mer peptides. Responding CD4+ T cells were sorted by upregulation of both CD40 ligand and CD69. The material was CD4+ T cells sorted from PBMCs after approximately 19-hour stimulation, obtained from a patient who received antiretroviral therapy. The receptor set was obtained from an adult man with HIV who was CMV-seropositive.

This clone was detected only once. The chain links TRBV19 to TRBJ1-1; D is ambiguous. V was pared by 5 bases and J by 2 bases, with 9 bases between. The CDR3 runs to 13 residues. Germline CDR1 is LNHDA and CDR2 is SQIVND (reference sequence). For the CDR3, the DNA is TGTGCCAGTAGTCAGTCAGATAACACTGAAGCTTTCTTT. This codes for CASSQSDNTEAFF.

This rearrangement joins TRBV13 to TRBJ1-4; D remains ambiguous. This CDR3 contains 15 residues. Germline V gene sequence: CDR1 PRHDT, CDR2 FYEKMQ (reference sequence). The V end was cut by 1 base, the J end by 2 bases, with 8 bases between. The CDR3 here is CASSLVGKTNEKLFF. The CDR3 nucleotides are TGTGCCAGCAGCTTAGTGGGGAAGACTAATGAAAAACTGTTTTTT.

The chain links TRBV29-1 to TRBJ1-2; 9 bases are shared with TRBD1. J gave up 6 bases and V 3 bases, and 5 bases lay outside the gene matches. Germline CDR1 and CDR2: SQVTM and ANQGSEA. The CDR3 sequence is 13 residues long. The CDR3 here is CSVDRGQGHGYTF. The CDR3 nucleotides read TGCAGCGTTGATCGGGGACAGGGCCATGGCTACACCTTC.

The chain employs TRBV5-1 and TRBJ2-3; possibly TRBD1 for D (6 bases). CDR1 and CDR2 from the germline V gene are SGHRS and YFSETQ. The CDR3 is 15 residues long. Trimming pared 3 bases from V and 2 bases from J, leaving 13 bases between. CDR3 sequence: CASSYQQGNTDTQYF. The CDR3 bases are TGCGCCAGCAGCTACCAACAGGGAAACACAGATACGCAGTATTTT.

The V call is TRBV18, the J call TRBJ2-1; 10 bases map to TRBD1. The CDR3 runs 15 residues. Germline CDR1 KGHSH, CDR2 LQKENI. Losses at the gene ends were 2 bases for V and 8 bases for J; bases not matched to a gene: 6. This chain's CDR3 is CASSPKGQGNYEQFF. CDR3 coding DNA: TGTGCCAGCTCACCAAAGGGACAGGGGAACTATGAGCAGTTCTTC.

The chain employs TRBV14 and TRBJ1-2; D remains ambiguous. The V gene's germline CDR1 is SGHDN and CDR2 FVKESK. With 4 bases removed from V and 4 bases from J, the gap between germline ends came to 10 bases. The CDR3 is 13 amino acids. CDR3 nucleotide sequence: TGTGCCAGCAGCCCCGTACAACCCTATGGCTACACCTTC. Residues: CASSPVQPYGYTF.

This sequence joins TRBV5-6 and TRBJ2-7; D may be TRBD2 (5 bases). This CDR3 has 15 residues. Germline CDR1 and CDR2: SGHDT and YYEEEE. The germline V and J ends were trimmed by 1 base and 2 bases, with 13 bases remaining between them. The CDR3 reads CASSLHGNSAYEQYF. In nucleotides, the CDR3 is TGTGCCAGCAGCTTGCATGGTAATAGCGCCTACGAGCAGTACTTC.

This sequence joins TRBV29-1 and TRBJ2-3, with 9 bases identical to TRBD2. The V gene's germline CDR1 is SQVTM and CDR2 ANQGSEA. With V trimmed by 4 bases and J by 3 bases, 2 bases remained unmatched. This CDR3 is built from 13 residues. The CDR3 nucleotides read TGCAGCGTTGGGGCGGGGGGGACAGATACGCAGTATTTT. This codes for CSVGAGGTDTQYF.

The CDR3 DNA reads TGTGCCAGCAGTTACTCGGAGACCCAGTACTTC. As protein: CASSYSETQYF. The chain recombines TRBV6-5 with TRBJ2-5, with D unclear. V was trimmed by 0 bases and J by 5 bases, leaving 1 base between them. The CDR3 is 11 residues long. Germline loops: CDR1 MNHEY, CDR2 SVGAGI.

V gene TRBV29-1 combines with J gene TRBJ2-2; D gene uncertain. CDR1 is SQVTM, CDR2 ANQGSEA, per germline. This CDR3 is built from 14 residues. Between the trimmed V and J ends, which lost 5 bases and 1 base, there was a span of 11 bases. The CDR3 sequence is CSVLASLNTGELFF. The DNA for the CDR3 is TGCAGCGTTCTCGCCAGCCTGAACACCGGGGAGCTGTTTTTT.

This rearrangement joins TRBV27 to TRBJ2-7; possibly TRBD2 for D (5 bases). Looked up from germline, CDR1 is MNHEY and CDR2 is SMNVEV (reference sequence). V dropped 5 bases and J dropped 1 base, with 9 bases sitting between them. The CDR3 runs 13 residues. The CDR3 sequence: CASSPRTSYEQYF. The CDR3 DNA sequence: TGTGCCAGCAGTCCCAGGACTTCCTACGAGCAGTACTTC.

This clone was recorded a few times. V usage is TRBV6-5 and J usage is TRBJ1-2; D is undetermined. The CDR3 is made up of 13 amino acids. Germline values: CDR1 MNHEY, CDR2 SVGAGI. The V and J ends lost 6 bases and 2 bases respectively, with 10 bases between them. CDR3: CASRPDGNYGYTF. In nucleotides, the CDR3 is TGTGCCAGCAGGCCGGACGGCAACTATGGCTACACCTTC.

The chain uses TRBV4-1 and TRBJ2-2; 7 bases line up with TRBD2. CDR1 and CDR2 (germline): MGHRA, YSYEKL. This CDR3 has 16 residues. V was clipped by 3 bases and J by 0 bases; unmatched bases: 4. The CDR3 nucleotides read TGCGCCAGCAGCCACATCGGGGGGTCGAACACCGGGGAGCTGTTTTTT. Its protein is CASSHIGGSNTGELFF.

The chain recombines TRBV5-1 with TRBJ1-6, with 7 positions matching TRBD1. The V gene's germline CDR1 is SGHRS and CDR2 YFSETQ. Unmatched junction bases numbered 9, after V lost 4 bases and J lost 2 bases. CDR3 length: 17 residues. DNA of the CDR3: TGCGCCAGCAGCATTTCAGGGGGGGCTACCTATAATTCACCCCTCCACTTT. Translated, it gives CASSISGGATYNSPLHF.

This sequence joins TRBV28 and TRBJ2-1; 7 nucleotides match TRBD2. V was pared by 5 bases and J by 0 bases, with 4 bases of the junction left unmatched. The germline gives CDR1 MDHEN, CDR2 SYDVKM. The CDR3 has 15 amino acids. DNA of the CDR3: TGTGCCAGCAGTCGCGGGAGTAGCTCCTACAATGAGCAGTTCTTC. It encodes CASSRGSSSYNEQFF.

This chain uses TRBV28 with TRBJ2-2; D is unclear. The V and J ends lost 6 bases and 1 base respectively, with 3 bases between them. The CDR3 has 12 amino acids. CDR1 and CDR2 from the germline V gene are MDHEN and SYDVKM. DNA for the CDR3: TGTGCCAGCAGGGTGAACACCGGGGAGCTGTTTTTT. It encodes CASRVNTGELFF.

This clone was seen a handful of times. The genes are TRBV28 and TRBJ1-1; D is possibly TRBD1 (5 bases). Trimming shortened V by 7 bases and J by 1 base, and 13 bases separated the two germline ends. This CDR3 is built from 14 residues. CDR1 is MDHEN and CDR2 is SYDVKM in the germline V gene. CDR3 residues: CASTSGTGNTEAFF. The CDR3 nucleotides are TGTGCCAGCACATCCGGGACGGGGAACACTGAAGCTTTCTTT.

Only a few counts were recorded for this clone. The chain links TRBV7-8 to TRBJ1-2; TRBD1 is a possible D gene (5 bases). This CDR3 is built from 13 residues. In germline, CDR1 is SGHVS, CDR2 FQNEAQ. V was pared by 0 bases and J by 7 bases, with 9 bases between. The CDR3 DNA sequence: TGTGCCAGCAGCTTAGCGGACACGGTTGGCTACACCTTC. Translated, it gives CASSLADTVGYTF.

This sequence joins TRBV2 and TRBJ2-3, with unresolved D. The CDR3 loop spans 13 amino acids. Germline CDR1 reads SNHLY; CDR2 reads FYNNEI. The V end lost 7 bases, the J end lost 7 bases, and 15 bases lay between the germline ends. Written as DNA, the CDR3 is TGTGCCAGCAACGGGCCATTCATGTATACGCAGTATTTT. Its protein is CASNGPFMYTQYF.

The chain combines TRBV4-2 with TRBJ1-1; tentative D call: TRBD1 (5 bases). Germline CDR1 is LGHNA and CDR2 is YNFKEQ. The CDR3 contains 17 residues. Trimming stripped 4 bases from V and 3 bases from J, with 21 bases between. As DNA, the CDR3 is TGTGCCAGCAGCCTCCCGGTGGTAGGGGCCGGGTACACTGAAGCTTTCTTT. Its protein is CASSLPVVGAGYTEAFF.

The V call is TRBV15, the J call TRBJ2-3; D gene uncertain. Germline CDR1 and CDR2: LNHNV and YYDKDF (reference sequence). CDR3 length: 13 amino acids. Between the trimmed V and J ends, which lost 6 bases and 5 bases, there was a span of 12 bases. The CDR3 loop is CATSPSYKDTQYF. The CDR3, as DNA: TGTGCCACCAGTCCTTCATATAAAGATACGCAGTATTTT.

V and J are TRBV5-1 and TRBJ1-1, with D perhaps matching TRBD1 (5 bases). Germline lookup yields CDR1 SGHRS and CDR2 YFSETQ. The V gene lost 0 bases and the J gene lost 5 bases, with 8 bases spanning the gap. The CDR3 covers 13 residues. CDR3 protein: CASSLAPGTEAFF. For the CDR3, the DNA is TGCGCCAGCAGCTTGGCGCCAGGGACTGAAGCTTTCTTT.

This clone was seen a handful of times. V usage is TRBV28 and J usage is TRBJ1-5, with 8 bases aligning to TRBD1. The germline V gene encodes CDR1 MDHEN and CDR2 SYDVKM. V dropped 7 bases and J dropped 7; count of bases not matched to a gene: 9. CDR3 length: 14 residues. Here the CDR3 reads CASTQGGAGQPQHF. In DNA form, the CDR3 reads TGTGCCAGCACACAGGGGGGGGCCGGACAGCCCCAGCATTTT.

The chain has TRBV27 and TRBJ2-3; 8 bases map to TRBD1. The CDR3 is made up of 17 amino acids. The junction had 11 bases not matched to a gene; V was cut back by 3 bases and J by 3 bases. Per the germline V gene, CDR1 is MNHEY and CDR2 is SMNVEV (reference sequence). The CDR3 region is CASSFLPRTGGTDTQYF. As DNA, the CDR3 is TGTGCCAGCAGTTTTCTCCCCCGAACAGGGGGGACAGATACGCAGTATTTT.

The V gene is TRBV10-2, the J gene TRBJ2-6; D remains unclear. Germline lookup yields CDR1 WSHSY and CDR2 SAAADI. The CDR3 sequence is 14 residues long. The V and J ends lost 7 bases and 1 base respectively, with 8 bases between them. The CDR3 region is CASTSGSGANVLTF. The DNA of the CDR3 is TGCGCCAGCACTAGTGGGTCTGGGGCCAACGTCCTGACTTTC.

This chain connects TRBV9 to TRBJ2-7; the D is unclear. Per germline, CDR1 SGDLS and CDR2 YYNGEE. The CDR3 spans 15 residues. Deletions cut 3 bases from V and 8 bases from J, with 21 bases between. The CDR3 DNA sequence: TGTGCCAGCAGCGGGAGCCCTGCTCAGAGTATGAAGCAGTACTTC. Translated: CASSGSPAQSMKQYF. Variable domain in full (rest from reference TRBV9 and TRBJ2-7): DSGVTQTPKHLITATGQRVTLRCSPRSGDLSVYWYQQSLDQGLQFLIQYYNGEERAKGNILERFSAQQFPDLHSELNLSSLELGDSALYFCASSGSPAQSMKQYFGPGTRLTVT.

This chain links TRBV6-5 with TRBJ2-7; D may be TRBD1 (6 bases). V was shortened by 4 bases and J by 2 bases, with 12 bases between the two germline ends. The CDR3 runs 14 residues. Germline V gene sequence: CDR1 MNHEY, CDR2 SVGAGI. This CDR3 is CASSFGTRAYEQYF. CDR3 coding DNA: TGTGCCAGCAGTTTCGGGACAAGAGCCTACGAGCAGTACTTC.

The chain employs TRBV5-1 and TRBJ1-6, with 8 bases matching TRBD1. This CDR3 spans 16 amino acids. The germline V gene has CDR1 SGHRS and CDR2 YFSETQ. V was pared by 0 bases and J by 6 bases, with 5 bases of the junction left unmatched. CDR3 sequence: CASSLGGGTGNSPLHF. The DNA of the CDR3 is TGCGCCAGCAGCTTGGGGGGCGGGACAGGTAATTCACCCCTCCACTTT.